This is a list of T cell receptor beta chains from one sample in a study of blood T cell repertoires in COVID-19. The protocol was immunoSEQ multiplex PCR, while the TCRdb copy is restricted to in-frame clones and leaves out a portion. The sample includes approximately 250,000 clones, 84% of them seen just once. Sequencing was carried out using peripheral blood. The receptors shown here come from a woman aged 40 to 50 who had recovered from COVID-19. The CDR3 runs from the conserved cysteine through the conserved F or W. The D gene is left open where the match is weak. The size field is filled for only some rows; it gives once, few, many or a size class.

TGTGCCAGCATCGACGTCCGGGACTCCCAAGAGACCCAGTACTTC	CASIDVRDSQETQYF	-	-	TRBV7-9	TRBJ2-5
TGTGCCTGGAGTGTACCAGTTCACCGCCTCGACAGAGCTAACTATGGCTACACCTTC	CAWSVPVHRLDRANYGYTF	-	-	TRBV30	TRBJ1-2
TGTGCCAGCAGCTTAATGGGAGGGGTCGATGAAAAACTGTTTTTT	CASSLMGGVDEKLFF	-	-	TRBV7-2	TRBJ1-4
TGCGCCAGCAGCCTGGAGGGGTATGGCTACACCTTC	CASSLEGYGYTF	-	-	TRBV4-3	TRBJ1-2
TGTGCCAGCAGTGCGGGACCGGGACAGGGGGCCCCGTACTTC	CASSAGPGQGAPYF	TRBD1	-	TRBV27	TRBJ2-7
TGCAGTGCTAGTCTGGCGGGGGGGCGTGGCACAGATACGCAGTATTTT	CSASLAGGRGTDTQYF	TRBD2	-	TRBV20-1	TRBJ2-3
TGCAGCGTTGAGTCGCAGGACAGCACCATATATTTT	CSVESQDSTIYF	-	-	TRBV29-1	TRBJ1-3
TGCGCCAGCAGCTTGGGACTAGCGTACGACTCCTACGAGCAGTACTTC	CASSLGLAYDSYEQYF	TRBD2	few	TRBV5-1	TRBJ2-7
TGTGCCAGCAGCCTAGACAGGGGGCAGGGTGGCTACACCTTC	CASSLDRGQGGYTF	TRBD1	-	TRBV4-2	TRBJ1-2
TGTGCCAGCAGAGCGGCCGGGCTCCGACGAGAGGGCTACACCTTC	CASRAAGLRREGYTF	-	-	TRBV6-5	TRBJ1-2
TGCGCCAGCAGCTTGTCACGGGAGAGCAATGAGCAGTTCTTC	CASSLSRESNEQFF	-	-	TRBV5-1	TRBJ2-1
TGTGCCAGCAGCTTAAATAGCTGGGCCTTC	CASSLNSWAF	-	-	TRBV7-2	TRBJ1-2
TGTGCCAGCAGTCTCACAGGCTCCTTGTGGGGCTACACCTTC	CASSLTGSLWGYTF	-	-	TRBV6-5	TRBJ1-2
TGTGCCAGCAGCTTTCAATCAGGATTAAACTATGGCTACACCTTC	CASSFQSGLNYGYTF	-	-	TRBV5-4	TRBJ1-2
TGTGCCAGCAGCTTAATCGGGCTAGCGGGGGGTTCGAACACCGGGGAGCTGTTTTTT	CASSLIGLAGGSNTGELFF	TRBD2	-	TRBV7-3	TRBJ2-2
TGTGCCAGCACCCCTGAGGGTGCTACCGATACGCAGTATTTT	CASTPEGATDTQYF	-	once	TRBV2	TRBJ2-3